The rows below give T cell receptor beta chains drawn from one sample of a study of CD8 T cells in ankylosing spondylitis. TCRdb ran MiXCR on the 5' RACE reads and lists one entry per CDR3 protein. The sample has fewer than 400,000 distinct CDR3 sequences, around 8% seen once; the top ten hold roughly 15%. The material sequenced was blood, either unsorted or a sorted T cell fraction (not recorded which). The receptors originated from a male donor with ankylosing spondylitis. Both conserved end residues are part of each CDR3. The D gene is left open where the match is weak. Clone sizes are given selectively: once, few, many, or a class where the clone is expanded.

cdr3_length clone_size j_call v_call d_call cdr3_aa cdr3_nt
14 . TRBJ2-7 TRBV20-1 TRBD1 CSASDREISYEQYF TGCAGTGCCTCCGACAGGGAAATATCCTACGAGCAGTACTTC
17 few TRBJ2-2 TRBV7-9 . CASSQYHSGTNTGELFF TGTGCCAGCAGCCAATACCACTCGGGGACGAACACCGGGGAGCTGTTTTTT
14 few TRBJ2-7 TRBV3-1 . CASSTTIGSYEQYF TGTGCCAGCAGCACCACCATAGGCTCCTACGAGCAGTACTTC
15 many TRBJ1-5 TRBV20-1 TRBD1 CSATTGSVRNQPQHF TGCAGTGCCACGACAGGGTCGGTTCGCAATCAGCCCCAGCATTTT
15 . TRBJ2-2 TRBV5-1 . CASMVGSTNTGELFF TGCGCCAGCATGGTAGGGAGTACTAACACCGGGGAGCTGTTTTTT
13 . TRBJ2-6 TRBV29-1 . CSVERGAPGVLTF TGCAGCGTTGAGCGCGGCGCCCCGGGCGTCCTGACTTTC
15 few TRBJ2-3 TRBV6-2/TRBV6-3 . CASSYSVRAPDTQYF TGTGCCAGCAGTTACTCAGTCAGGGCGCCAGATACGCAGTATTTT
19 many TRBJ2-4 TRBV5-1 TRBD2 CASSEGLAGDWGTKNIQYF TGCGCCAGCAGCGAGGGACTAGCGGGAGATTGGGGGACCAAAAACATTCAGTACTTC
15 . TRBJ1-2 TRBV4-1 TRBD1 CASSHTGTGDYGYTF TGCGCCAGCAGCCATACCGGGACAGGGGACTATGGCTACACCTTC
13 few TRBJ2-5 TRBV2 . CASSVLLQETQYF TGTGCCAGCAGCGTCCTCCTACAAGAGACCCAGTACTTC
16 . TRBJ1-1 TRBV4-2 . CASSQGPPEGNTEAFF TGTGCCAGCAGCCAAGGTCCACCGGAGGGGAACACTGAAGCTTTCTTT
13 few TRBJ2-3 TRBV20-1 TRBD2 CSALAGLTDTQYF TGCAGTGCCCTAGCGGGACTCACAGATACGCAGTATTTT
12 few TRBJ2-2 TRBV29-1 TRBD1 CSGGQAPGELFF TGCAGCGGGGGACAGGCCCCCGGGGAGCTGTTTTTT
16 many TRBJ2-7 TRBV3-1 TRBD2 CASSQGTSGFSYEQYF TGTGCCAGCAGCCAAGGGACTAGCGGGTTCTCCTACGAGCAGTACTTC
14 few TRBJ1-5 TRBV7-9 . CASSLMAPDQPQHF TGTGCCAGCAGCTTAATGGCCCCGGATCAGCCCCAGCATTTT
14 few TRBJ2-7 TRBV11-3 . CASSLGGYSYEQYF TGTGCCAGCAGCTTGGGCGGGTACTCCTACGAGCAGTACTTC
15 many TRBJ1-2 TRBV29-1 . CSVATGTQANYGYTF TGCAGCGTGGCAACAGGGACCCAAGCTAACTATGGCTACACCTTC
16 . TRBJ2-2 TRBV5-4 . CASRMGLGGYTGELFF TGTGCCAGCAGAATGGGCCTAGGCGGATACACCGGGGAGCTGTTTTTT
14 few TRBJ2-3 TRBV7-9 . CASSQMMSTDTQYF TGTGCCAGCAGCCAAATGATGAGCACAGATACGCAGTATTTT
16 few TRBJ2-7 TRBV4-1 . CASSQEGGKVGYEQYF TGCGCCAGCAGCCAAGAAGGGGGGAAGGTCGGCTACGAGCAGTACTTC
13 many TRBJ2-1 TRBV3-1 . CASSQGLEDEQFF TGTGCCAGCAGCCAAGGCCTGGAGGATGAGCAGTTCTTC
15 . TRBJ2-7 TRBV18 . CASSPRLQGAYEQYF TGTGCCAGCTCACCCCGCCTACAGGGAGCGTACGAGCAGTACTTC
16 . TRBJ2-1 TRBV21-1 . CASSKGEAASYNEQFF TGTGCCAGCAGCAAGGGGGAGGCAGCATCCTACAATGAGCAGTTCTTC
16 few TRBJ2-5 TRBV6-5 . CASSYRSTALGETQYF TGTGCCAGCAGTTACCGATCGACGGCCCTGGGGGAGACCCAGTACTTC
16 few TRBJ2-5 TRBV20-1 . CSARERGRESRETQYF TGCAGTGCTAGAGAACGGGGTCGGGAGAGTCGAGAGACCCAGTACTTC
14 many TRBJ2-1 TRBV2 . CASSEDRLYNEQFF TGTGCCAGCAGTGAAGACAGGCTATACAATGAGCAGTTCTTC
11 . TRBJ2-7 TRBV5-6 . CASSLVAEQYF TGTGCCAGCAGCTTGGTGGCGGAGCAGTACTTC
15 . TRBJ1-5 TRBV20-1 . CSADGGDYSNQPQHF TGCAGTGCCGACGGAGGGGATTATAGCAATCAGCCCCAGCATTTT
16 many TRBJ2-7 TRBV5-1 TRBD2 CASSSLGLAEPYEQYF TGCGCCAGCAGCTCCCTAGGACTAGCGGAGCCCTACGAGCAGTACTTC
15 . TRBJ2-3 TRBV10-3 . CAISELFGGTDTQYF TGTGCCATCAGTGAGTTGTTTGGGGGCACAGATACGCAGTATTTT